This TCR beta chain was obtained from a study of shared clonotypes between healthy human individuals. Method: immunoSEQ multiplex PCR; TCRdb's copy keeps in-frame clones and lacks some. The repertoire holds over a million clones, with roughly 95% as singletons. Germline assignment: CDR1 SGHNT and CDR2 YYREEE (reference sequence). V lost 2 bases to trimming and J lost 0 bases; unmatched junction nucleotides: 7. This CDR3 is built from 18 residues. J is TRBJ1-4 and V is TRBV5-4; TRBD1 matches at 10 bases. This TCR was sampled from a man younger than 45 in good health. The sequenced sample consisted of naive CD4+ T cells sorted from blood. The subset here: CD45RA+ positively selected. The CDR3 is CASSLRQGAVATNEKLFF. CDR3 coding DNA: TGTGCCAGCAGCTTACGACAGGGGGCCGTCGCAACTAATGAAAAACTGTTTTTT.